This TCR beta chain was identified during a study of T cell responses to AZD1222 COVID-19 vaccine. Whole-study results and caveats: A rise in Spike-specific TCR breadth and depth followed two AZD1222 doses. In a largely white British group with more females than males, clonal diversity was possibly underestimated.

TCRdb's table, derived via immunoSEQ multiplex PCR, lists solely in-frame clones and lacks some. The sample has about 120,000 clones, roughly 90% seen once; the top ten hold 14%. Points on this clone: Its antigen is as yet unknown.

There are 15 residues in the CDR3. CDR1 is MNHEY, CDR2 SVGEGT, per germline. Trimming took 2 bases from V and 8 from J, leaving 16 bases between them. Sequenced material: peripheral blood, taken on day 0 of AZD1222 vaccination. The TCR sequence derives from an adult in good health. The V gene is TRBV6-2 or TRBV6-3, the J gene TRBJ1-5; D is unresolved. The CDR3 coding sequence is TGTGCCAGCAGTTACGGTCGTTTTAGCCTTGAGCCCCAGCATTTT. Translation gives CASSYGRFSLEPQHF.